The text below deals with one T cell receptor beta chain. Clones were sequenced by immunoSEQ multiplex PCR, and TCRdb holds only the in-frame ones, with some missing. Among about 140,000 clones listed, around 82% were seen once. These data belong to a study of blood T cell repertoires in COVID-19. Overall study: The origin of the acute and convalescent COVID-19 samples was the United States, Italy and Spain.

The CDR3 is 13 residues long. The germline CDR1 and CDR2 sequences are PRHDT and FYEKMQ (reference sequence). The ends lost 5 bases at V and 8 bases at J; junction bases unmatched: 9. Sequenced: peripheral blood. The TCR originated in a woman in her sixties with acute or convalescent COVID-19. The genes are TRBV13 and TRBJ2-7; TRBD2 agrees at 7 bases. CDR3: CASSRRGSVQQYF. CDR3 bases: TGTGCCAGCAGCCGGCGGGGGTCCGTACAGCAGTACTTC.